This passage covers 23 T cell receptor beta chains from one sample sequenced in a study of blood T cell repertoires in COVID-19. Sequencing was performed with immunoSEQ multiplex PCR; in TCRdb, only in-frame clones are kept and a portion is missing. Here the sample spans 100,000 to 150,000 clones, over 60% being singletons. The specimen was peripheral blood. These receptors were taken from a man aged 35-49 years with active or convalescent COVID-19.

DNA for the CDR3: TGTGCCAGTAGTATAGTGGGACAGAACACTGAAGCTTTCTTT. It translates to CASSIVGQNTEAFF. V gene TRBV19 combines with J gene TRBJ1-1; D may be TRBD1 (6 bases). Trimming left V 1 base short and J 1 base short, with 7 bases between. Germline V gene lookup returns CDR1 LNHDA and CDR2 SQIVND (reference sequence). This CDR3 spans 14 amino acids.

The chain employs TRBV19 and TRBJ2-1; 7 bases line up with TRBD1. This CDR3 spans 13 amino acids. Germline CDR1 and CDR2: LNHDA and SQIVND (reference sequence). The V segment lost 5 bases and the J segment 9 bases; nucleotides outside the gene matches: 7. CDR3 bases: TGTGCCAGTAGTTCTGGACAGGTGAGTGAGCAGTTCTTC. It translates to CASSSGQVSEQFF.

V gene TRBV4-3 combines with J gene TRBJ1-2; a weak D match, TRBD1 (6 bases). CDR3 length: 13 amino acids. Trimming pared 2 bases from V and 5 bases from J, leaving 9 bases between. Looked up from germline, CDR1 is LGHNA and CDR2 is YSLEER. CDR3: CASSQQDSYGYTF. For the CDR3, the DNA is TGCGCCAGCAGCCAACAGGACAGTTATGGCTACACCTTC.

CDR3 sequence (DNA): TGTGCCAACAGCAGCCCGGACAGGGGACAGCCCCAGCATTTT. Translating gives CANSSPDRGQPQHF. The rearrangement uses TRBV6-5 and TRBJ1-5, with 9 bases aligning to TRBD1. The V gene end was trimmed by 10 bases and the J gene end by 7 bases; junction bases not matched to a gene: 11. Germline lookup yields CDR1 MNHEY and CDR2 SVGAGI. The CDR3 consists of 14 residues.

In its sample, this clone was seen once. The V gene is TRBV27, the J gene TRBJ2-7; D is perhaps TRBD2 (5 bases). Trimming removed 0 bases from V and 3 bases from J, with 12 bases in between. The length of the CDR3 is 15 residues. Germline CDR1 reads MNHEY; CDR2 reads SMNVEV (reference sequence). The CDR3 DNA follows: TGTGCCAGCAGTTTATCGAGGGTTGGGGACTACGAGCAGTACTTC. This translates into CASSLSRVGDYEQYF.

CDR3 region: CASSTGTPSNTEAFF. The CDR3 DNA sequence: TGTGCCAGTAGTACAGGGACACCCTCGAACACTGAAGCTTTCTTT. The chain has TRBV19 and TRBJ1-1; TRBD1 might be the D (6 bases). From germline, CDR1 is LNHDA and CDR2 SQIVND (reference sequence). Trimming removed 4 bases from V and 1 base from J, with 13 bases in between. CDR3 length: 15 residues.

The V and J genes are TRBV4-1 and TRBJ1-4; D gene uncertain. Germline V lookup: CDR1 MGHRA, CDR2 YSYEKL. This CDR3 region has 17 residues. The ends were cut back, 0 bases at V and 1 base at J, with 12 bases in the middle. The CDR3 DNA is TGCGCCAGCAGCCAAGAAGTGTCCCGGTTAACTAATGAAAAACTGTTTTTT. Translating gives CASSQEVSRLTNEKLFF.

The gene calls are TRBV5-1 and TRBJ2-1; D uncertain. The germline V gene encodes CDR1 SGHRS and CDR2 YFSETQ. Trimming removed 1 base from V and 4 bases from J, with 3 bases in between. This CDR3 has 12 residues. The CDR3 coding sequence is TGCGCCAGCAGCTTGCCTTACAATGAGCAGTTCTTC. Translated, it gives CASSLPYNEQFF.

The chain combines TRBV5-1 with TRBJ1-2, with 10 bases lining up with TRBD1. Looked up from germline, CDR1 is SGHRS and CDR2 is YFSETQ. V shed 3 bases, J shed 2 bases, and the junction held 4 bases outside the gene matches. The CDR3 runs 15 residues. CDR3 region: CASSWGTGANYGYTF. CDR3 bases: TGCGCCAGCAGCTGGGGGACAGGGGCCAACTATGGCTACACCTTC.

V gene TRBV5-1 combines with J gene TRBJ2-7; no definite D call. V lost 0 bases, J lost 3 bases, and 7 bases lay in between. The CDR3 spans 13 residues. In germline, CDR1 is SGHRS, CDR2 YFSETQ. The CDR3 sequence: CASSLDSYYEQYF. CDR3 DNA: TGCGCCAGCAGCTTGGACAGCTACTACGAGCAGTACTTC.

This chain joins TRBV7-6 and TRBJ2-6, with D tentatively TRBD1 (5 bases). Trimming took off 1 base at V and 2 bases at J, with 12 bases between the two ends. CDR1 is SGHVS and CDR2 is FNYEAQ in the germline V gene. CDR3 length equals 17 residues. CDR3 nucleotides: TGTGCCAGCAGCTTAGAGGCAGGGAACCCTGGGGCCAACGTCCTGACTTTC. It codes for CASSLEAGNPGANVLTF.

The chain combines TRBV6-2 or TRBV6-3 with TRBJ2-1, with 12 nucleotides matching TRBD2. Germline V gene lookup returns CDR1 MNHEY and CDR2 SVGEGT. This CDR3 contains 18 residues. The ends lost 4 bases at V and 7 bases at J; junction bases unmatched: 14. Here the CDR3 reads CASSSRLILAGGQNEQFF. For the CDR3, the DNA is TGTGCCAGCAGTTCCCGCCTAATTCTAGCGGGGGGGCAAAATGAGCAGTTCTTC.

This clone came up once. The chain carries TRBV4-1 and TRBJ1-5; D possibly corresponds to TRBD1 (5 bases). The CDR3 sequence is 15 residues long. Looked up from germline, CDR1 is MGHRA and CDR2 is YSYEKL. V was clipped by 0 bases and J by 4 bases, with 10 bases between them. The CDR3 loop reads CASSQDTGRNQPQHF. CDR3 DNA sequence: TGCGCCAGCAGCCAAGACACAGGTCGTAATCAGCCCCAGCATTTT.

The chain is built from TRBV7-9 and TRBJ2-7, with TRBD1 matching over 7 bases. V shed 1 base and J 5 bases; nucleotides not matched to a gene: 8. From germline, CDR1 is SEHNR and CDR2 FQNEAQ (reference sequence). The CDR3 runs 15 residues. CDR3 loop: CASSLVQGVVNEQYF. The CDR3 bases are TGTGCCAGCAGCTTAGTGCAGGGGGTGGTCAACGAGCAGTACTTC.

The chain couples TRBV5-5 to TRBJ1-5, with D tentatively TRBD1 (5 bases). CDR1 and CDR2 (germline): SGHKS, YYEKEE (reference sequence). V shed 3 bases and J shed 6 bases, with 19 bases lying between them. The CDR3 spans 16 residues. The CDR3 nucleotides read TGTGCCAGCAGCTCTTTCGGCAGGGAGGGCCCTCAGCCCCAGCATTTT. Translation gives CASSSFGREGPQPQHF.

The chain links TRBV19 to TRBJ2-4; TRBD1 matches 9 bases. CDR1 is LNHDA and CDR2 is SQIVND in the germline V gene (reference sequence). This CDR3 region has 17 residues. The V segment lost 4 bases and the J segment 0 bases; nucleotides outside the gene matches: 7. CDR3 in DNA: TGTGCCAGTAGTAGAGGGGGGACAGGGTCAGCCAAAAACATTCAGTACTTC. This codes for CASSRGGTGSAKNIQYF.

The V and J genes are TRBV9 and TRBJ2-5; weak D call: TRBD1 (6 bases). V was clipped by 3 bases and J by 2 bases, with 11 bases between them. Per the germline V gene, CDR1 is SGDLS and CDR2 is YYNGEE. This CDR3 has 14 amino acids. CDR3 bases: TGTGCCAGCAGCGATGGGACAAGACAAGAGACCCAGTACTTC. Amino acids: CASSDGTRQETQYF.

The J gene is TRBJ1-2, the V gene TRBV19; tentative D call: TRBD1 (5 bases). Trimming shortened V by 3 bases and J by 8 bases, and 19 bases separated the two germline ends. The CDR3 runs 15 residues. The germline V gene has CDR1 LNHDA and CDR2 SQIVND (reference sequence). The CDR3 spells CASSIFETAMDGYTF. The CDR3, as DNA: TGTGCCAGTAGTATTTTTGAGACAGCTATGGACGGCTACACCTTC.

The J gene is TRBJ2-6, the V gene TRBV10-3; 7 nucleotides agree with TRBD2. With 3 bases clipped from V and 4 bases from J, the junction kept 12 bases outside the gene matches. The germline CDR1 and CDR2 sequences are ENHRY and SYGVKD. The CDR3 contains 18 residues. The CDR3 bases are TGTGCCATCAGTGAAACCCCCGTGGGGAGGGTCGGGGCCAACGTCCTGACTTTC. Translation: CAISETPVGRVGANVLTF.

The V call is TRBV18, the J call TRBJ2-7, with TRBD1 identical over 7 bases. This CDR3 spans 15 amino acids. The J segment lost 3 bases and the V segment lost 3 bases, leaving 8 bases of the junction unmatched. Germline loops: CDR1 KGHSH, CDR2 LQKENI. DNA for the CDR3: TGTGCCAGCTCACCCCCCAGGGGGAGCAACTACGAGCAGTACTTC. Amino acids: CASSPPRGSNYEQYF. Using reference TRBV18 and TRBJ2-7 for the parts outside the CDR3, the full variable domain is NAGVMQNPRHLVRRRGQEARLRCSPMKGHSHVYWYRQLPEEGLKFMVYLQKENIIDESGMPKERFSAEFPKEGPSILRIQQVVRGDSAAYFCASSPPRGSNYEQYFGPGTRLTVT.

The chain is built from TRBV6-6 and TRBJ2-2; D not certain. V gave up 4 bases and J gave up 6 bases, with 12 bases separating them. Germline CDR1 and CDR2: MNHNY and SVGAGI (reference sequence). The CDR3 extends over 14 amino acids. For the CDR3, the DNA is TGTGCCAGCAGTTTTCTCGACTTTGCCGGGGAGCTGTTTTTT. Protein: CASSFLDFAGELFF.

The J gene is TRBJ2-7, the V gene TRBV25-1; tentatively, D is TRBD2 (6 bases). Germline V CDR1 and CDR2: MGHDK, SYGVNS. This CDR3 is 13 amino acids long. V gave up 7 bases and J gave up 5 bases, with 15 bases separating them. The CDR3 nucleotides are TGTGCCAGCACGGGGATGGGGGGTCACGAGCAGTACTTC. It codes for CASTGMGGHEQYF.

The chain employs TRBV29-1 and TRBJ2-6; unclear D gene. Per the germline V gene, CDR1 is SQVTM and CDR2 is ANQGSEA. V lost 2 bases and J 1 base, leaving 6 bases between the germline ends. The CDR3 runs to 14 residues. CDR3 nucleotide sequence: TGCAGCGTTGAATACCAGTCTGGGGCCAACGTCCTGACTTTC. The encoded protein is CSVEYQSGANVLTF.